Reported below is one T cell receptor beta chain. Its antigen is as yet unknown. The data were obtained in a study of cytomegalovirus exposure and HLA in healthy donors. At the level of the study: Most genotyped donors, 65% to 90% of roughly 400, had Caucasian-associated genetic ancestry.

The length of the CDR3 is 14 residues. CDR1 MNHEY and CDR2 SMNVEV come from the germline V gene (reference sequence). V was trimmed by 11 bases and J by 5 bases, leaving 21 bases between them. The PCR made use of 60 Vbeta and 13 Jbeta primers. The table came from immunoSEQ multiplex PCR; TCRdb's copy has only in-frame clones and leaves some out. The sample has roughly 140,000 clones, around 77% seen once. General study points: Later genetic work tied a missense DCLRE1C variant to beta-chain V and J trimming.

The source of this sequence is a woman aged 40 to 49 in good health and CMV-seropositive. Specimen: PBMCs. The V and J genes are TRBV27 and TRBJ2-5; D may be TRBD1 (6 bases). The CDR3 reads CASSRAGEMETQYF. The DNA for the CDR3 is TGTGCCTCTAGCAGGGCAGGGGAAATGGAGACCCAGTACTTC.